This entry describes one TCR beta chain. Antigen unknown. Amplified TCR beta CDR3 regions came from RNA transcripts. Primed by the HTBI set, a first-round RT-PCR was run on the TCR CDR3. TCRdb redid the calling of the multiplex PCR reads with MiXCR, one entry per CDR3 protein. The table has 550,000 to 650,000 distinct CDR3 sequences, 12% to 15% seen once. CDR1 and CDR2 from the germline V gene are LGHNA and YNFKEQ. The CDR3 contains 16 residues. Between the trimmed V and J ends, which lost 1 base and 2 bases, there was a span of 13 bases. Stable Graves' hyperthyroidism meant no ophthalmopathy progression within 18 months. Diagnoses rested on clinical symptoms, serum thyroxine and TRAb, thyroid ultrasound and orbital computed tomography. The data belong to a study of T cells in Graves' hyperthyroidism and ophthalmopathy. Regarding the study as a whole: Ophthalmopathy was distinguished from stable hyperthyroidism by 13 V-J signatures. Blood also contained most expanded thyroid clonotypes above 0.001.

Sequenced input: blood. This chain joins TRBV4-2 and TRBJ2-3; the D gene is possibly TRBD2 (6 bases). This TCR was sampled from a woman aged 40-49 years with Graves' hyperthyroidism. CDR3: CASSQAPGLPTDTQYF. CDR3 DNA sequence: TGTGCCAGCAGCCAAGCGCCAGGACTACCCACAGATACGCAGTATTTT.